The clone carrying this T cell receptor (beta chain) was seen only once. Antigen specificity is unknown. Germline and junction disagree at one end, which may indicate a read error. These data are taken from a study of graft-versus-host responses after intestinal transplantation. Overall study: All recipients were given anti-thymocyte globulin induction, and tacrolimus and steroids were then administered for roughly three years. Study outcomes and limitations: Recipient-marrow GvH clones were detected, some having first appeared in ileum or blood.

Here immunoSEQ multiplex PCR was the method, and the copy in TCRdb shows in-frame clones only, minus some. The repertoire holds under 40,000 clones, with about 94% as singletons. This CDR3 has 15 amino acids. The germline V gene has CDR1 SSHAT and CDR2 FNYEAQ (reference sequence). The clonotype comes from a human patient who received an intestinal transplant, so some T cells may come from the graft donor. This material consisted of PBMCs, taken 16 days after intestinal transplant. The chain combines TRBV7-7 with TRBJ2-5, with D possibly TRBD1 on 6 matching bases. In DNA form, the CDR3 reads TGTGCTAGCAGCTTAGGGTCCCAGGGGTTTGAGACCCAGTACTTC. Encoded protein: CASSLGSQGFETQYF.